These 29 T cell receptor beta chains came from one sample sequenced in a study of blood T cell repertoires in COVID-19. Generated by immunoSEQ multiplex PCR, the TCRdb table keeps only in-frame clones and is missing some. Of about 230,000 clones listed, about 83% are singletons. The specimen sequenced was peripheral blood. These receptors were obtained from a woman aged 25 to 45 with COVID-19, enrolled during active disease.

As to this clone: Mismatch with germline at one junction end may stem from a read error. This chain connects TRBV2 to TRBJ2-2; D is perhaps TRBD1 or TRBD2 (5 bases each). The length of the CDR3 is 15 residues. Germline CDR1 SNHLY, CDR2 FYNNEI. The CDR3 loop is CASSEEGQGTGELFF. The CDR3 nucleotides read TGTGCCAGCAGCGAAGAGGGGCAGGGAACCGGGGAGCTGTTTTTT.

This chain uses TRBV9 with TRBJ2-7; D is perhaps TRBD1 (6 bases). The CDR3 has 15 amino acids. Germline loops: CDR1 SGDLS, CDR2 YYNGEE. V lost 6 bases, J lost 3 bases, and 19 bases lay in between. The CDR3 bases are TGTGCCAGCACCCTAGGGTTAGGGGGTGGCTACGAGCAGTACTTC. Its protein is CASTLGLGGGYEQYF.

The V call is TRBV2, the J call TRBJ2-7, with 7 bases lining up with TRBD1. The CDR3 spans 13 residues. Germline assignment: CDR1 SNHLY and CDR2 FYNNEI. The V gene end was trimmed by 5 bases and the J gene end by 7 bases; junction bases not matched to a gene: 8. CDR3 coding DNA: TGTGCCAGCAGTCCCCGGACAGGAGGTGAGCAGTACTTC. Its translation: CASSPRTGGEQYF.

This sequence joins TRBV4-3 and TRBJ2-2; 8 nucleotides match TRBD1. V dropped 0 bases and J dropped 5; count of bases not matched to a gene: 14. The CDR3 runs to 19 residues. The germline V gene encodes CDR1 LGHNA and CDR2 YSLEER. As DNA, the CDR3 is TGCGCCAGCAGCCAAGATTTAGGGCAGGGGGCATTAAAAACCGGGGAGCTGTTTTTT. Translation: CASSQDLGQGALKTGELFF.

V gene TRBV6-4 combines with J gene TRBJ1-2; 10 bases are a match to TRBD1. From germline, CDR1 is MRHNA and CDR2 SNTAGT. The V gene end was trimmed by 5 bases and the J gene end by 4 bases; junction bases not matched to a gene: 1. The CDR3 length is 13 residues. The CDR3 DNA follows: TGTGCCAGCAGTCGGGACAGGGGCTATGGCTACACCTTC. It specifies CASSRDRGYGYTF.

The sample holds many counts of this clone. The identical CDR3 is also encoded by other nucleotide sequences in the sample. The J gene is TRBJ2-1, the V gene TRBV27; TRBD2 aligns across 7 bases. The length of the CDR3 is 17 residues. V lost 3 bases, J lost 4 bases, and 12 bases stayed unmatched. Germline CDR1 is MNHEY and CDR2 is SMNVEV (reference sequence). CDR3 DNA: TGTGCCAGCAGTTTCACAGGAGGGGAGGGCCGTTACAATGAGCAGTTCTTC. This codes for CASSFTGGEGRYNEQFF.

This clone was detected a few times. V usage is TRBV3-1 (or the pseudogene TRBV3-2) and J usage is TRBJ2-5, with D possibly TRBD2 on 6 matching bases. Germline CDR1 is LGHDT and CDR2 is YNNKEL (reference sequence). The CDR3 consists of 13 residues. Between the trimmed V and J ends, which lost 1 base and 3 bases, there was a span of 6 bases. CDR3 sequence reads: CASSQVAEETQYF. CDR3 nucleotide sequence: TGTGCCAGCAGCCAAGTAGCGGAAGAGACCCAGTACTTC.

The chain combines TRBV18 with TRBJ1-6, with 7 bases that match TRBD1. This CDR3 has 16 residues. J was trimmed by 9 bases and V by 0 bases; bases with no gene match: 8. CDR1 and CDR2 (germline): KGHSH, LQKENI. CDR3 in DNA: TGTGCCAGCTCACCACCGGGATCTCAGGGGGTTTCACCCCTCCACTTT. Amino acids: CASSPPGSQGVSPLHF.

This sequence joins TRBV6-5 and TRBJ1-1; D not resolved. The CDR3 consists of 16 residues. With 4 bases removed from V and 1 base from J, the gap between germline ends came to 16 bases. In germline, CDR1 is MNHEY, CDR2 SVGAGI. CDR3 protein: CASSWTKTVSNTEAFF. CDR3 coding DNA: TGTGCCAGCAGTTGGACTAAGACCGTATCGAACACTGAAGCTTTCTTT.

The CDR3 is CARSSGQGTPLSIDEQYF. CDR3 sequence (DNA): TGTGCCAGAAGCTCGGGACAGGGAACCCCCCTTTCCATCGACGAGCAGTACTTC. The V call is TRBV5-3, the J call TRBJ2-7; 9 nucleotides match TRBD1. TRBV5-3 is flagged as an ORF with uncertain function. The length of the CDR3 is 18 residues. With V trimmed by 3 bases and J by 5 bases, 18 bases remained unmatched.

The chain links TRBV5-1 to TRBJ2-1; TRBD2 aligns across 9 bases. J lost 12 bases, V lost 3 bases, and 13 bases had no gene match. The CDR3 consists of 15 residues. Germline V gene sequence: CDR1 SGHRS, CDR2 YFSETQ. The CDR3 region is CASSYGTSSRDGQFF. CDR3 sequence (DNA): TGCGCCAGCAGCTACGGGACTAGCTCGCGGGACGGGCAGTTCTTC.

The J gene is TRBJ1-2, the V gene TRBV19; D unclear. There are 11 residues in the CDR3. Per germline, CDR1 LNHDA and CDR2 SQIVND (reference sequence). V lost 10 bases, J lost 0 bases, and 6 bases lay in between. The CDR3 sequence: CATAANYGYTF. CDR3 bases: TGTGCCACCGCAGCTAACTATGGCTACACCTTC.

The V and J genes are TRBV27 and TRBJ1-2; D is unresolved. V shed 4 bases and J shed 4 bases, with 13 bases lying between them. This CDR3 has 14 residues. Germline V gene data show CDR1 as MNHEY and CDR2 as SMNVEV (reference sequence). Here the CDR3 reads CASSSGTRLYGYTF. CDR3 nucleotide sequence: TGTGCCAGCAGTTCAGGCACCCGGCTCTATGGCTACACCTTC.

J is TRBJ2-3 and V is TRBV21-1; TRBD2 is the table's D call and was not checked against the DNA. TRBV21-1 is a pseudogene. The CDR3 is made up of 16 amino acids. CDR3: CASRRTSGDSTDTQYF. CDR3 DNA: TGTGCCAGCAGGCGGACTAGCGGGGACTCAACAGATACGCAGTATTTT.

CDR3 nucleotide sequence: TGTGCCATCAGTGAGTTTTCAGACGGGACAGGGGTCCCCTACGAGCAGTACTTC. Encoded protein: CAISEFSDGTGVPYEQYF. The chain carries TRBV10-3 and TRBJ2-7; 10 nucleotides match TRBD1. The CDR3 extends over 18 amino acids. CDR1 and CDR2 (germline): ENHRY, SYGVKD. J gave up 2 bases and V 1 base, and 11 bases lay outside the gene matches.

This clone was detected once. The chain couples TRBV9 to TRBJ1-2; 10 nucleotides line up with TRBD1. The ends lost 3 bases at V and 5 bases at J; junction bases unmatched: 7. This CDR3 comprises 15 residues. Germline V lookup: CDR1 SGDLS, CDR2 YYNGEE. The CDR3 loop is CASSARQGAGYGYTF. CDR3 DNA sequence: TGTGCCAGCAGCGCCCGACAGGGGGCAGGATATGGCTACACCTTC.

Points on this clone: The identical CDR3 is also encoded by other nucleotide sequences in the sample. The chain couples TRBV29-1 to TRBJ2-5; the D is unclear. Germline CDR1 reads SQVTM; CDR2 reads ANQGSEA. V was shortened by 3 bases and J by 1 base, with 6 bases between the two germline ends. The CDR3 runs 12 residues. The CDR3 DNA sequence: TGCAGCGTTGATGGCTCCCAAGAGACCCAGTACTTC. Translated: CSVDGSQETQYF.

The chain uses TRBV19 and TRBJ2-1; tentatively, D is TRBD2 (5 bases). This CDR3 contains 12 residues. Germline V gene sequence: CDR1 LNHDA, CDR2 SQIVND (reference sequence). Deletions cut 3 bases from V and 15 bases from J, with 15 bases between. The CDR3 sequence is CASSIDYSRVFF. The CDR3 nucleotides are TGTGCCAGTAGTATCGACTATTCCCGCGTGTTCTTC.

This sequence joins TRBV5-4 and TRBJ1-1; 10 bases map to TRBD1. Germline V gene sequence: CDR1 SGHNT, CDR2 YYREEE (reference sequence). This CDR3 contains 14 residues. After removal of 4 bases from V and 6 bases from J, the junction contained 6 bases not matched to a gene. The DNA of the CDR3 is TGTGCCAGCAGCGGTGACAGGGGGCTGGCTGAAGCTTTCTTT. This encodes CASSGDRGLAEAFF.

V usage is TRBV29-1 and J usage is TRBJ2-3, with a tentative D call TRBD2 (6 bases). V gave up 8 bases and J gave up 6 bases, with 21 bases separating them. The CDR3 totals 14 residues. CDR1 and CDR2 from the germline V gene are SQVTM and ANQGSEA. The chain's CDR3 is CSSCGGSSGDTQYF. The CDR3 bases are TGCAGCTCTTGTGGGGGGAGCTCGGGGGATACGCAGTATTTT.

V and J are TRBV5-6 and TRBJ1-6; D perhaps matches TRBD1 (6 bases). Germline CDR1 SGHDT, CDR2 YYEEEE. V gave up 0 bases and J gave up 9 bases, with 10 bases separating them. The CDR3 runs to 14 residues. CDR3 region: CASSLEQGSSPLHF. The DNA of the CDR3 is TGTGCCAGCAGCTTGGAACAGGGTAGTTCACCCCTCCACTTT.

The chain couples TRBV4-3 to TRBJ1-4, with 7 bases aligning to TRBD1. Trimming at V came to 3 bases and at J to 4 bases, leaving 5 bases not matched to a gene. In germline, CDR1 is LGHNA, CDR2 YSLEER. The CDR3 extends over 15 amino acids. In DNA form, the CDR3 reads TGCGCCAGCAGCCACGGAGACAGGGATAATGAAAAACTGTTTTTT. Amino acids: CASSHGDRDNEKLFF.

The chain has TRBV12-5 and TRBJ2-5; TRBD2 might be the D (5 bases). The CDR3 runs to 14 residues. CDR1 LGHNT and CDR2 FRNRAP come from the germline V gene. The ends were cut back, 1 base at V and 2 bases at J, with 8 bases in the middle. The CDR3: CASGLGTGQETQYF. In nucleotides, the CDR3 is TGTGCTAGTGGTTTGGGGACGGGACAAGAGACCCAGTACTTC.

This chain uses TRBV29-1 with TRBJ2-1, with D unclear. V was cut by 3 bases and J by 0 bases, with 6 bases left in between. The CDR3 contains 13 residues. The germline gives CDR1 SQVTM, CDR2 ANQGSEA. In nucleotides, the CDR3 is TGCAGCGTTGACAAGAGCTCCTACAATGAGCAGTTCTTC. It is translated as CSVDKSSYNEQFF.

This clone was detected once. The rearrangement links TRBV7-2 to TRBJ2-7; 7 bases fit TRBD1. The CDR3 length is 14 residues. V was clipped by 5 bases and J by 6 bases; unmatched bases: 10. Looked up from germline, CDR1 is SGHTA and CDR2 is FQGNSA. The chain's CDR3 is CASSAQQGYGEQYF. Written as DNA, the CDR3 is TGTGCCAGCAGCGCCCAACAGGGGTATGGCGAGCAGTACTTC.

This chain connects TRBV3-1 (or the pseudogene TRBV3-2) to TRBJ2-7, with TRBD1 matching 11 bases. Germline CDR1 and CDR2: LGHDT and YNNKEL (reference sequence). CDR3 length: 14 residues. The J segment lost 3 bases and the V segment lost 5 bases, leaving 3 bases of the junction unmatched. This CDR3 reads CASSWGQGDYEQYF. The CDR3 coding sequence is TGTGCCAGCAGCTGGGGACAGGGGGACTACGAGCAGTACTTC.

V gene TRBV6-5 combines with J gene TRBJ2-7, with 10 positions matching TRBD2. The CDR3 is 15 amino acids. With V trimmed by 6 bases and J by 4 bases, 9 bases remained unmatched. CDR1 MNHEY and CDR2 SVGAGI come from the germline V gene. The chain's CDR3 is CASSSPTSGSYEQYF. The CDR3 DNA reads TGTGCCAGCAGCTCCCCGACTAGCGGGTCGTACGAGCAGTACTTC.

The V gene is TRBV6-5, the J gene TRBJ2-1, with a weak D call TRBD1 (5 bases). The CDR3 is 15 residues long. The germline CDR1 and CDR2 sequences are MNHEY and SVGAGI. Trimming stripped 1 base from V and 8 bases from J, with 15 bases between. CDR3 sequence: CASSYFDSLGDEQFF. The CDR3 nucleotides are TGTGCCAGCAGTTACTTCGACAGCCTGGGCGATGAGCAGTTCTTC.

The rearrangement uses TRBV30 and TRBJ1-1; tentatively, D is TRBD1 (5 bases). CDR3 length equals 11 residues. CDR1 is GTSNPN, CDR2 SVGIG, per germline (reference sequence). V was cut by 3 bases and J by 7 bases, with 9 bases left in between. CDR3 in amino acids: CAWRLTVEAFF. In nucleotides, the CDR3 is TGTGCCTGGAGGTTGACAGTTGAAGCTTTCTTT.